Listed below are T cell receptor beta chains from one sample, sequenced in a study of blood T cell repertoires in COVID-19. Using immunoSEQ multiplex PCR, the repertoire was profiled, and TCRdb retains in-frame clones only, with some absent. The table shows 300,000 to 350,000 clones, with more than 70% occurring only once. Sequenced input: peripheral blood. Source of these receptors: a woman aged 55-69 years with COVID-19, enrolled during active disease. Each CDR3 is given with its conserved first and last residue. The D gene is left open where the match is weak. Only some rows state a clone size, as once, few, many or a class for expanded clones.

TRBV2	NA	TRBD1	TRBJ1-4	TGTGCCACCCATCGGGGGACAGGGGGGGAAAAACTGTTTTTT	CATHRGTGGEKLFF
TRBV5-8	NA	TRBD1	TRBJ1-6	TGTGCCAGCAGCCCCCGGGCCTCGGACAGGGGGGGGATTTCACCCCTCCACTTT	CASSPRASDRGGISPLHF
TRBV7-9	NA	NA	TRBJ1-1	TGTGCCAGCAGCCCTTGGGACAACATGAACACTGAAGCTTTCTTT	CASSPWDNMNTEAFF
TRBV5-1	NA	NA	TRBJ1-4	TGCGCCAGCAGCTTGGCCCCTCAGGGAAGGGAAAAACTGTTTTTT	CASSLAPQGREKLFF
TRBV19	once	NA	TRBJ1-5	TGTGCCAGTAGTATGTACAATCAGCCCCAGCATTTT	CASSMYNQPQHF
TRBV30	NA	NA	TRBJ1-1	TGTGCCTGGAGTTGGGGGGATGGGACTGAAGCTTTCTTT	CAWSWGDGTEAFF
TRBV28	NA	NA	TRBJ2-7	TGTGCCAGCAGTTCACCTATATCCGCCTACGAGCAGTACTTC	CASSSPISAYEQYF
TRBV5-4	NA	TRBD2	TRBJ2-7	TGTGCCAGCAGCTCCCCGCTTGGGACTAGCGGGGTCCACGAGCAGTACTTC	CASSSPLGTSGVHEQYF
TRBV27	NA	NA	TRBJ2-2	TGTGCCAGCAGTTTCCGGCAGAGGACCGGGGAGCTGTTTTTT	CASSFRQRTGELFF
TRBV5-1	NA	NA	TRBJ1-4	TGCGCCAGCAGCTTGTATGCACAGTCAGATGAAAAACTGTTTTTT	CASSLYAQSDEKLFF
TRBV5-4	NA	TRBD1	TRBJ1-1	TGTGCCAGCAGCTGGGACAGGAACACTGAAGCTTTCTTT	CASSWDRNTEAFF
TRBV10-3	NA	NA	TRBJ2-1	TGTGCCAGTTCCGGGTCATCGAATCTCGAGCAGTTCTTC	CASSGSSNLEQFF
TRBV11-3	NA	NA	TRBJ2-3	TGTGCCAGCAGCTCTAGAACAGATACGCAGTATTTT	CASSSRTDTQYF
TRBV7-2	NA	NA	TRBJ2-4	TGTGCCAGCAGCTTAAGCCCCCCTCTAGCCAAAAACATTCAGTACTTC	CASSLSPPLAKNIQYF
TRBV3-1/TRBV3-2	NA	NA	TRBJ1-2	TGTGCCAGCAGCCCAAGGCACAGGGAACATGGCTACACCTTC	CASSPRHREHGYTF
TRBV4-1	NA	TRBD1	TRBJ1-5	TGCGCCAGCAGCCAAGATAGCAACAGGGGGCTGAATCAGCCCCAGCATTTT	CASSQDSNRGLNQPQHF